What follows are 28 T cell receptor beta chains derived from one specimen sequenced in a study of blood T cell repertoires in COVID-19. Only in-frame clones appear in the TCRdb table, and some are missing; sequencing was by immunoSEQ multiplex PCR. The sample has a few hundred thousand clones, about nine tenths seen once. The sample comprised PBMCs or T cells enriched from blood (not recorded which). The receptors here all came from a woman in her sixties who had recovered from COVID-19.

This clone occurred once. The chain employs TRBV28 and TRBJ1-2; D might be TRBD1 (5 bases). Trimming removed 4 bases at V and 7 bases at J, with 13 bases between. The CDR3 covers 13 residues. Germline V gene sequence: CDR1 MDHEN, CDR2 SYDVKM. CDR3 coding DNA: TGTGCCAGCAGTTGGCCAGGGATGGGTGGCTACACCTTC. It yields the protein CASSWPGMGGYTF.

A note on this clone: Other nucleotide sequences from this sample produce the same CDR3. V usage is TRBV5-1 and J usage is TRBJ2-2; tentative D call: TRBD1 (5 bases). CDR1 is SGHRS and CDR2 is YFSETQ in the germline V gene. The CDR3 length is 14 residues. V was shortened by 2 bases and J by 1 base, with 6 bases between the two germline ends. DNA of the CDR3: TGCGCCAGCAGCTTCGACAGGAACACCGGGGAGCTGTTTTTT. Amino acids: CASSFDRNTGELFF.

The chain carries TRBV5-1 and TRBJ2-1; 10 bases match TRBD2. Per germline, CDR1 SGHRS and CDR2 YFSETQ. V shed 1 base and J 2 bases; nucleotides not matched to a gene: 0. The CDR3 loop spans 15 amino acids. This CDR3 reads CASSLSGGAYNEQFF. CDR3 nucleotides: TGCGCCAGCAGCTTGAGCGGGGGGGCCTACAATGAGCAGTTCTTC.

This CDR3 is CASSESGGNTIYF. DNA for the CDR3: TGTGCCAGCAGTGAATCGGGGGGCAACACCATATATTTT. The chain recombines TRBV25-1 with TRBJ1-3, with D perhaps matching TRBD1 (6 bases). Trimming removed 1 base from V and 7 bases from J, with 8 bases in between. This CDR3 has 13 amino acids. CDR1 MGHDK and CDR2 SYGVNS come from the germline V gene. Using reference TRBV25-1 and TRBJ1-3 for the parts outside the CDR3, the full variable domain is EADIYQTPRYLVIGTGKKITLECSQTMGHDKMYWYQQDPGMELHLIHYSYGVNSTEKGDLSSESTVSRIRTEHFPLTLESARPSHTSQYLCASSESGGNTIYFGEGSWLTVV.

The CDR3 is CACDGQMNTEAFF. CDR3 sequence (DNA): TGTGCCTGCGACGGACAGATGAACACTGAAGCTTTCTTT. This rearrangement joins TRBV30 to TRBJ1-1; maybe TRBD1 (6 bases). The germline V gene has CDR1 GTSNPN and CDR2 SVGIG (reference sequence). CDR3 length equals 13 residues. Trimming took off 6 bases at V and 0 bases at J, with 11 bases between the two ends.

The chain joins TRBV25-1 to TRBJ1-3, with 8 bases identical to TRBD1. Germline CDR1 is MGHDK and CDR2 is SYGVNS. The CDR3 extends over 16 amino acids. Unmatched junction bases numbered 5, after V lost 2 bases and J lost 2 bases. The CDR3 spells CASSEMSTGAGNTIYF. The CDR3, as DNA: TGTGCCAGCAGTGAAATGTCGACAGGGGCTGGAAACACCATATATTTT.

J is TRBJ1-2 and V is TRBV7-9, with D possibly matching TRBD1 (5 bases). Looked up from germline, CDR1 is SEHNR and CDR2 is FQNEAQ (reference sequence). The CDR3 runs to 13 residues. With 2 bases removed from V and 8 bases from J, the gap between germline ends came to 12 bases. CDR3 residues: CASSLRQGDGYTF. As DNA, the CDR3 is TGTGCCAGCAGCTTAAGGCAGGGCGACGGCTACACCTTC.

The chain uses TRBV19 and TRBJ2-1, with 12 bases matching TRBD2. The CDR3 loop spans 16 amino acids. Trimming cost V 7 bases and J 9 bases; bases outside gene matches: 13. CDR1 is LNHDA and CDR2 is SQIVND in the germline V gene (reference sequence). The CDR3 sequence: CASKLLLAGGLGEQFF. In DNA form, the CDR3 reads TGTGCCAGTAAACTTCTACTAGCGGGGGGTCTGGGTGAGCAGTTCTTC.

The chain employs TRBV6-1 and TRBJ1-6; TRBD1 is a possible D gene (6 bases). Germline V CDR1 and CDR2: MNHNS, SASEGT. This CDR3 has 18 residues. The germline V and J ends were trimmed by 1 base and 1 base, with 14 bases remaining between them. The CDR3: CASSEGRGFRSYNSPLHF. CDR3 sequence (DNA): TGTGCCAGCAGTGAAGGCAGGGGTTTCCGATCCTATAATTCACCCCTCCACTTT.

This clone was seen a few times. The chain uses TRBV6-5 and TRBJ1-2, with TRBD1 identical over 8 bases. The CDR3 has 13 residues. The germline CDR1 and CDR2 sequences are MNHEY and SVGAGI. The ends lost 6 bases at V and 3 bases at J; junction bases unmatched: 3. The CDR3 is CASRLTGDYGYTF. The CDR3, as DNA: TGTGCCAGCAGGCTGACAGGGGACTATGGCTACACCTTC.

CDR3 residues: CASSSRTGSGENTIYF. In nucleotides, the CDR3 is TGTGCCAGCAGCTCACGGACAGGGTCGGGCGAAAACACCATATATTTT. V and J are TRBV7-9 and TRBJ1-3; the match to TRBD1 covers 8 bases. Germline CDR1 reads SEHNR; CDR2 reads FQNEAQ (reference sequence). The V segment lost 4 bases and the J segment 6 bases; nucleotides outside the gene matches: 11. This CDR3 spans 16 amino acids.

The V call is TRBV9, the J call TRBJ2-1; TRBD2 aligns across 10 bases. Germline V gene data show CDR1 as SGDLS and CDR2 as YYNGEE. With 4 bases clipped from V and 0 bases from J, the junction kept 7 bases outside the gene matches. This CDR3 is built from 17 residues. Here the CDR3 DNA reads TGTGCCAGCAGCCCCTGGACTAGCGGCGGCTCCTACAATGAGCAGTTCTTC. Protein: CASSPWTSGGSYNEQFF.

This clone was counted once. CDR3 sequence reads: CASSRDRANSPLHF. The CDR3 coding sequence is TGTGCCAGCAGCCGCGACAGGGCTAATTCACCCCTCCACTTT. This chain uses TRBV4-2 with TRBJ1-6; 7 nucleotides line up with TRBD1. The CDR3 covers 14 residues. The V gene's germline CDR1 is LGHNA and CDR2 YNFKEQ. V shed 4 bases, J shed 6 bases, and the junction held 3 bases outside the gene matches.

The CDR3 sequence is CASSAGVDGYTF. The CDR3 DNA reads TGTGCCAGCAGTGCCGGAGTCGATGGCTACACCTTC. The chain joins TRBV2 to TRBJ1-2; no reliable D call. The CDR3 totals 12 residues. Germline assignment: CDR1 SNHLY and CDR2 FYNNEI. The ends were cut back, 4 bases at V and 6 bases at J, with 9 bases in the middle. Full variable domain (remainder filled in from reference TRBV2 and TRBJ1-2): EPEVTQTPSHQVTQMGQEVILRCVPISNHLYFYWYRQILGQKVEFLVSFYNNEISEKSEIFDDQFSVERPDGSNFTLKIRSTKLEDSAMYFCASSAGVDGYTFGSGTRLTVV.

The chain carries TRBV3-1 (or the pseudogene TRBV3-2) and TRBJ2-5, with D unclear. V lost 4 bases and J lost 1, with 10 bases in between. Germline CDR1 and CDR2: LGHDT and YNNKEL (reference sequence). This CDR3 comprises 14 residues. CDR3 DNA: TGTGCCAGCAGCCCCCAGGTGACCCAAGAGACCCAGTACTTC. Translating gives CASSPQVTQETQYF.

The chain is built from TRBV9 and TRBJ2-7; 12 nucleotides agree with TRBD2. V lost 4 bases and J lost 10; bases outside the gene matches: 6. Germline V gives CDR1 SGDLS, CDR2 YYNGEE. This CDR3 is built from 13 residues. The CDR3 DNA reads as TGTGCCAGCAGCCCTCGGACTAGCGGGGACCAGTACGTC. Its translation is CASSPRTSGDQYV.

As regards this clone: Other nucleotide sequences in the sample specify the same CDR3. The chain links TRBV29-1 to TRBJ1-2, with D unclear. V was cut by 7 bases and J by 6 bases, with 9 bases left in between. The V gene's germline CDR1 is SQVTM and CDR2 ANQGSEA. This CDR3 is built from 10 residues. The CDR3 DNA follows: TGCAGCGCCGGGGAGGATGGCTACACCTTC. This codes for CSAGEDGYTF. Variable domain in full (rest from reference TRBV29-1 and TRBJ1-2): SAVISQKPSRDICQRGTSLTIQCQVDSQVTMMFWYRQQPGQSLTLIATANQGSEATYESGFVIDKFPISRPNLTFSTLTVSNMSPEDSSIYLCSAGEDGYTFGSGTRLTVV.

The genes are TRBV27 and TRBJ2-1; 10 bases map to TRBD1. This CDR3 contains 12 residues. Germline loops: CDR1 MNHEY, CDR2 SMNVEV (reference sequence). V dropped 7 bases and J dropped 9; count of bases not matched to a gene: 3. CDR3: CASTTGGGEQFF. CDR3 coding DNA: TGTGCCAGCACGACAGGGGGCGGTGAGCAGTTCTTC.

This clone was seen many times. J is TRBJ2-2 and V is TRBV9, with unresolved D. This CDR3 has 13 residues. Germline CDR1 and CDR2: SGDLS and YYNGEE. Between the trimmed V and J ends, which lost 1 base and 5 bases, there was a span of 6 bases. The CDR3: CASSVLQTGELFF. The DNA of the CDR3 is TGTGCCAGCAGCGTACTACAGACCGGGGAGCTGTTTTTT.

This chain connects TRBV12-5 to TRBJ2-3; no definite D call. This CDR3 spans 13 amino acids. Germline lookup yields CDR1 LGHNT and CDR2 FRNRAP. The V end lost 1 base, the J end lost 6 bases, and 8 bases lay between the germline ends. CDR3: CASGLATGDTQYF. In nucleotides, the CDR3 is TGTGCTAGTGGTTTGGCCACGGGTGATACGCAGTATTTT.

The chain recombines TRBV29-1 with TRBJ1-1; the match to TRBD1 covers 9 bases. Germline CDR1 is SQVTM and CDR2 is ANQGSEA. The CDR3 contains 13 residues. The V and J ends lost 7 bases and 5 bases, in that order; junction bases with no gene match: 8. DNA for the CDR3: TGCAGCGGAACAGGGGGCGTGAGAACTGAAGCTTTCTTT. The encoded protein is CSGTGGVRTEAFF.

This sequence joins TRBV5-1 and TRBJ2-3; 13 positions agree with TRBD2. The germline CDR1 and CDR2 sequences are SGHRS and YFSETQ. This CDR3 contains 15 residues. The V segment lost 3 bases and the J segment 4 bases; nucleotides outside the gene matches: 2. In DNA form, the CDR3 reads TGCGCCAGCAGCTCAGGACTAGCGGGGGCAGATACGCAGTATTTT. Translating gives CASSSGLAGADTQYF.

The genes are TRBV27 and TRBJ2-6; D is unresolved. The ends were cut back, 2 bases at V and 2 bases at J, with 7 bases in the middle. The CDR3 runs to 15 residues. Looked up from germline, CDR1 is MNHEY and CDR2 is SMNVEV (reference sequence). CDR3 DNA sequence: TGTGCCAGCAGTTTAGAGGCAGCTGGGGCCAACGTCCTGACTTTC. Amino acids: CASSLEAAGANVLTF.

The chain joins TRBV5-1 to TRBJ1-2; TRBD1 is a possible D gene (5 bases). CDR3 length equals 16 residues. Looked up from germline, CDR1 is SGHRS and CDR2 is YFSETQ. V dropped 1 base and J dropped 3 bases, with 16 bases sitting between them. The CDR3 sequence: CASSLFYVGRDYGYTF. The CDR3 region has the DNA TGCGCCAGCAGCTTGTTTTATGTGGGGCGAGACTATGGCTACACCTTC.

This chain joins TRBV11-2 and TRBJ2-7; no clear D gene. The germline V gene has CDR1 SGHAT and CDR2 FQNNGV. Between the trimmed V and J ends, which lost 0 bases and 3 bases, there was a span of 12 bases. The CDR3 loop spans 15 amino acids. DNA of the CDR3: TGTGCCAGCAGCTTAGATGGGCAGCCCATCTACGAGCAGTACTTC. This translates into CASSLDGQPIYEQYF. Full variable domain (outside the CDR3, taken from reference TRBV11-2 and TRBJ2-7): EAGVAQSPRYKIIEKRQSVAFWCNPISGHATLYWYQQILGQGPKLLIQFQNNGVVDDSQLPKDRFSAERLKGVDSTLKIQPAKLEDSAVYLCASSLDGQPIYEQYFGPGTRLTVT.

The chain joins TRBV5-4 to TRBJ2-3, with 11 bases that match TRBD2. The ends lost 4 bases at V and 2 bases at J; junction bases unmatched: 3. Germline V gene data show CDR1 as SGHNT and CDR2 as YYREEE (reference sequence). The CDR3 extends over 15 amino acids. Written as DNA, the CDR3 is TGTGCCAGCAGCCAGACTAGCGGGGCCACAGATACGCAGTATTTT. This encodes CASSQTSGATDTQYF.

The chain links TRBV7-2 to TRBJ1-5; D gene ambiguous. Germline lookup yields CDR1 SGHTA and CDR2 FQGNSA. V was pared by 5 bases and J by 7 bases, with 18 bases between. The CDR3 is 15 residues long. CDR3 amino acids: CASSPNRGSSQPQHF. The DNA for the CDR3 is TGTGCCAGCAGCCCAAACCGTGGGAGCAGCCAGCCCCAGCATTTT.

This chain uses TRBV25-1 with TRBJ1-3; D gene uncertain. Germline V gene data show CDR1 as MGHDK and CDR2 as SYGVNS. CDR3 size: 14 residues. V gave up 4 bases and J gave up 1 base, with 8 bases separating them. The CDR3 protein is CASSAPVSGNTIYF. For the CDR3, the DNA is TGTGCCAGCAGTGCTCCGGTTTCTGGAAACACCATATATTTT.